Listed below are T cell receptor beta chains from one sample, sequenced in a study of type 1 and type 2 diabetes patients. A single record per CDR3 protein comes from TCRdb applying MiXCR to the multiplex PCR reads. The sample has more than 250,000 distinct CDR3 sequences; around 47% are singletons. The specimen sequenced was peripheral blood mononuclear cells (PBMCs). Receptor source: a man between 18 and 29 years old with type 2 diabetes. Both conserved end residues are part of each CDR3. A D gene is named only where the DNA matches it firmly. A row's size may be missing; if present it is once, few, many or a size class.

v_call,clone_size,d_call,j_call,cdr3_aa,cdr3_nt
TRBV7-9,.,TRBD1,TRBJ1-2,CASSSSPGRGRVYLDGYTF,TGTGCCAGCAGCTCATCTCCGGGCAGGGGGCGCGTGTACCTGGATGGCTACACCTTC
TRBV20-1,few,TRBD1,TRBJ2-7,CSASSYPDRDSFSYEQYF,TGCAGTGCTTCCAGTTACCCTGATCGGGACAGCTTTTCCTACGAGCAGTACTTC
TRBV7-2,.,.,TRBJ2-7,CASSLSDIYEQYF,TGTGCCAGCAGCTTGTCAGACATCTACGAGCAGTACTTC
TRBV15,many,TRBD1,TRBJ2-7,CATSRNRGNSYEQYF,TGTGCCACCAGCAGGAACAGGGGTAACTCCTACGAGCAGTACTTC
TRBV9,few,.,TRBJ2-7,CASSVGSGSEQYF,TGTGCCAGCAGCGTAGGGTCAGGGAGCGAGCAGTACTTC
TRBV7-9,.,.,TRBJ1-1,CASSLAERFEAFF,TGTGCCAGCAGCTTAGCGGAGCGATTTGAAGCTTTCTTT
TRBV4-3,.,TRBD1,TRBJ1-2,CASSLDRYNGDGYTF,TGCGCCAGCAGCCTGGACAGGTATAATGGTGATGGCTACACCTTC
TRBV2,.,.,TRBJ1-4,CAGHTGGPEKLFF,TGTGCCGGACATACAGGAGGGCCTGAAAAACTGTTTTTT
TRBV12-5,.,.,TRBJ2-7,CASGLGGSYEQYF,TGTGCTAGTGGTTTGGGCGGATCCTACGAGCAGTACTTC
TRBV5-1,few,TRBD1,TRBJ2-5,CASSLRTGEGETQYF,TGCGCCAGCAGCTTACGGACAGGGGAGGGAGAGACCCAGTACTTC
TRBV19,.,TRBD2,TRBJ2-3,CASSGWTSGDTQYF,TGTGCCAGTAGTGGGTGGACTAGCGGAGATACGCAGTATTTT
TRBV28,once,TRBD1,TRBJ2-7,CAVRQGVSSYEQYF,TGTGCCGTCCGACAGGGGGTAAGCTCCTACGAGCAGTACTTC
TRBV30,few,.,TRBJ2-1,CAWSVRGEPYNEQFF,TGTGCCTGGAGTGTAAGGGGAGAGCCCTACAATGAGCAGTTCTTC
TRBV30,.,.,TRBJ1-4,CAWMRKADEKLLF,TGTGCCTGGATGCGCAAAGCCGATGAAAAACTGCTTTTT
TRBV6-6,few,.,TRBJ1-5,CASGTLSNQPQHF,TGTGCCAGCGGGACCTTGAGCAATCAGCCCCAGCATTTT
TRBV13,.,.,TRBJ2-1,CASSPQLEELRQFF,TGTGCCAGCAGCCCCCAGTTGGAAGAGCTACGGCAGTTCTTC
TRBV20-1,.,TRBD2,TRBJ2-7,CSASGQLAGVYEQYF,TGCAGTGCTAGTGGGCAACTAGCGGGAGTATACGAGCAGTACTTC
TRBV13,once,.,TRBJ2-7,CASSHLSVDEQYF,TGTGCCAGCAGCCACCTGAGCGTTGACGAGCAGTACTTC
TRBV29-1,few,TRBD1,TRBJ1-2,CSAPGQGHYGYTF,TGCAGCGCTCCGGGACAGGGACACTATGGCTACACCTTC
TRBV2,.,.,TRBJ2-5,CASSEVVETQYF,TGTGCCAGCAGTGAAGTTGTGGAGACCCAGTACTTC
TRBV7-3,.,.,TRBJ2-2,CASSPVGTGELFF,TGTGCCAGCAGCCCAGTGGGTACCGGGGAGCTGTTTTTT
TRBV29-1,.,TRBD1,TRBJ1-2,CSVTQGNYGYTF,TGCAGCGTCACACAGGGGAACTATGGCTACACCTTC
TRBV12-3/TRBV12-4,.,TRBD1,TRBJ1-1,CASSLTGRNTEAFF,TGTGCCAGCAGCCTGACAGGGAGGAACACTGAAGCTTTCTTT
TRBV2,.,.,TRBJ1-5,CASSYGGESQPQHF,TGTGCCAGCAGTTACGGCGGGGAAAGTCAGCCCCAGCATTTT
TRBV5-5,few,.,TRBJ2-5,CASSSIPRETQYF,TGTGCCAGCAGTTCGATTCCCCGAGAGACCCAGTACTTC
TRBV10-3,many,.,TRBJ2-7,CAIRSATVTYEQYF,TGTGCCATCAGGTCCGCAACAGTTACCTACGAGCAGTACTTC
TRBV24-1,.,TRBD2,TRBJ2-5,CATGITLAGEVGETQYF,TGTGCCACCGGCATAACCCTAGCGGGAGAGGTCGGAGAGACCCAGTACTTC
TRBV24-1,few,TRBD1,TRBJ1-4,CATKGTGREKLFF,TGTGCCACCAAAGGGACAGGACGTGAAAAACTGTTTTTT
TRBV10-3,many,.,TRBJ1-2,CAISEAGDGYTF,TGTGCCATCAGTGAGGCCGGAGATGGCTACACCTTC
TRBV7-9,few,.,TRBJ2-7,CASSSPSTGSYEQYF,TGTGCCAGCAGCTCACCCTCCACAGGGAGCTACGAGCAGTACTTC
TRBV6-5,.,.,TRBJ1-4,CASSYSINANEKLFF,TGTGCCAGCAGTTACTCGATCAACGCGAATGAAAAACTGTTTTTT
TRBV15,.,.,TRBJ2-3,CATSRDLQELAAEYF,TGTGCCACCAGCAGAGATCTCCAGGAGCTAGCCGCGGAGTATTTT
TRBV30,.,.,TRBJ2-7,CASSLQGHLYEQYF,TGTGCCAGTAGCCTTCAGGGCCATCTCTACGAGCAGTACTTC
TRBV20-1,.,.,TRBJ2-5,CSARVDGSGGTQYF,TGCAGTGCTAGAGTGGACGGGAGTGGCGGGACCCAGTACTTC
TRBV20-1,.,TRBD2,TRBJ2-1,CSASPGLALNEQFF,TGCAGTGCTAGCCCGGGACTAGCTCTGAATGAGCAGTTCTTC
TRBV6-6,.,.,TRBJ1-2,CASSSPIGRAYIPYGYTF,TGTGCCAGCAGTTCCCCAATCGGCAGGGCCTATATCCCCTATGGCTACACCTTC
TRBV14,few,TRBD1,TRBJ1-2,CASSLHLAGTGSGYTF,TGTGCCAGCAGCCTCCACCTTGCCGGGACAGGGAGTGGCTACACCTTC
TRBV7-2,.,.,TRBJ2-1,CASSLVGTDNEQFF,TGTGCCAGCAGCTTAGTCGGGACTGATAATGAGCAGTTCTTC
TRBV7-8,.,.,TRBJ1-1,CASSQPTDRPNTEAFF,TGTGCCAGCAGCCAACCAACCGACAGGCCGAACACTGAAGCTTTCTTT
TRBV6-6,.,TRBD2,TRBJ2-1,CASSPSGVHNEQFF,TGTGCCAGCAGTCCTAGCGGTGTCCACAATGAGCAGTTCTTC
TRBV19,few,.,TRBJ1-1,CASSIDLGLLFGEAFF,TGTGCCAGTAGTATAGATTTGGGGTTACTGTTCGGTGAAGCTTTCTTT
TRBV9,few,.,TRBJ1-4,CASSVEERSNEKLFF,TGTGCCAGCAGCGTAGAGGAGCGAAGTAATGAAAAACTGTTTTTT
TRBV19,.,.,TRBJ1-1,CASSLRTFTEAFF,TGTGCCAGTAGTCTCCGGACGTTCACTGAAGCTTTCTTT
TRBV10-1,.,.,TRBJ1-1,CASSHNLHTEAFF,TGCGCCAGCAGCCACAATTTACACACTGAAGCTTTCTTT
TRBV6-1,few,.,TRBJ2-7,CASSHMLPTGLGEQYF,TGTGCCAGCAGCCACATGTTGCCGACAGGTCTCGGCGAGCAGTACTTC
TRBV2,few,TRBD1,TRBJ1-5,CASSEEGANQPQHF,TGTGCCAGCAGTGAGGAGGGGGCAAATCAGCCCCAGCATTTT
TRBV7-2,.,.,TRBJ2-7,CASSLPGLSYEQYF,TGTGCCAGCAGCTTGCCAGGCCTCTCCTACGAGCAGTACTTC
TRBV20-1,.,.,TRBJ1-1,CSASPYTKAEAEAFF,TGCAGTGCTAGCCCCTATACTAAGGCGGAGGCTGAAGCTTTCTTT
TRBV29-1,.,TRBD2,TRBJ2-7,CSVDAGGLSSYEQYF,TGCAGCGTTGATGCGGGAGGGTTAAGCTCCTACGAGCAGTACTTC
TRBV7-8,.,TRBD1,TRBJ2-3,CASSSRQGSTDTQYF,TGTGCCAGCAGCTCAAGACAGGGGAGCACAGATACGCAGTATTTT
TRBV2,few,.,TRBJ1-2,CASSDNRWTDPGYTF,TGTGCCAGCAGTGATAACCGTTGGACAGACCCCGGCTACACCTTC
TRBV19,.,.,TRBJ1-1,CASRSGRKMNTEAFF,TGTGCCAGTAGGTCGGGTCGTAAAATGAACACTGAAGCTTTCTTT
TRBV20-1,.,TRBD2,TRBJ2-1,CSAAGTSDYNEQFF,TGCAGTGCGGCCGGGACTAGCGACTACAATGAGCAGTTCTTC
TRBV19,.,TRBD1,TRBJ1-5,CASSIIWDRVLQPQHF,TGTGCCAGTAGTATAATTTGGGACAGGGTACTTCAGCCCCAGCATTTT